Here is one T cell receptor (beta chain) with its context. A read error is likely here: a far larger clone is one base away. The source of the sample is a study of regulatory T cells in long-lasting Graves disease. Noted time point: newly diagnosed GD, antithyroid drugs for less than 3 months. The TCR library was prepared using RNA isolated from PBMCs. CDR3 length equals 13 residues. Looked up from germline, CDR1 is MDHEN and CDR2 is SYDVKM. Between the trimmed V and J ends, which lost 5 bases and 13 bases, there was a span of 18 bases. TCR beta libraries were built with iRepertoire HTBI primers and Arm-PCR of CDR3 regions. Each CDR3 protein gets one entry after TCRdb re-called the multiplex PCR reads with MiXCR. Of approximately 230,000 distinct CDR3 sequences listed, about 16% are singletons.

The sequence came from a female donor with Graves disease. This sequence joins TRBV28 and TRBJ2-1; D remains unclear. The sample in question was peripheral blood mononuclear cells (PBMCs), obtained at new diagnosis, from a patient treated with antithyroid drugs. The CDR3 DNA sequence: TGTGCCAGCAGTCCCCAAGTCCAAGAGACCCAGTTCTTC. Its protein is CASSPQVQETQFF.